This T cell receptor (beta chain) was sequenced during a study of cytomegalovirus exposure and HLA in healthy donors. Study conclusions and caveats: Some segments of the V type, notably TRBV6-2 and TRBV6-3, were excluded as indistinguishable. Later analysis identified a missense DCLRE1C variant that was linked to TCR beta V- and J-gene trimming. Immune exposure was documented only through CMV serostatus. A classifier reportedly called cytomegalovirus status with high sensitivity and specificity.

Comments on this clone: Its cognate antigen is unknown.

The CDR3 length is 15 residues. Trimming pared 8 bases from V and 0 bases from J, leaving 13 bases between. Germline V gene sequence: CDR1 KGHSH, CDR2 LQKENI. 13 Jbeta primers and 60 Vbeta primers were used for the PCR. The protocol was immunoSEQ multiplex PCR, while the TCRdb copy is restricted to in-frame clones and leaves out a portion. This table holds fewer than 200,000 clones, around 80% found once. J is TRBJ1-4 and V is TRBV18; D is unresolved. Sequencing was performed on PBMCs. The TCR originated in a man aged 40-50 years in good health and CMV-seronegative. Written as DNA, the CDR3 is TGTGCCAGCGCCGGTATGAGGGCAACTAATGAAAAACTGTTTTTT. Protein: CASAGMRATNEKLFF.